This T cell receptor beta chain emerged from a study of blood T cells in healthy people across ages. This clonotype showed up just a few times. With a J-beta primer mix and a sample-barcoded 5' primer, a second PCR ran about 7 to 12 cycles. From the 5' RACE reads, TCRdb called clonotypes with MiXCR, one entry per CDR3 protein. The table includes around 1.1 million distinct CDR3 sequences, roughly two fifths detected once. This CDR3 spans 12 amino acids. V lost 0 bases and J lost 12, with 9 bases in between. Germline CDR1 LGHNA, CDR2 YSLEER. The sample was blood. V usage is TRBV4-3 and J usage is TRBJ2-1; D is unclear. This receptor was taken from a man between 18 and 29 years old in good health. The CDR3 DNA reads as TGCGCCAGCAGCCAAGACGGTGGCTGGCAGTTCTTC. This translates into CASSQDGGWQFF.